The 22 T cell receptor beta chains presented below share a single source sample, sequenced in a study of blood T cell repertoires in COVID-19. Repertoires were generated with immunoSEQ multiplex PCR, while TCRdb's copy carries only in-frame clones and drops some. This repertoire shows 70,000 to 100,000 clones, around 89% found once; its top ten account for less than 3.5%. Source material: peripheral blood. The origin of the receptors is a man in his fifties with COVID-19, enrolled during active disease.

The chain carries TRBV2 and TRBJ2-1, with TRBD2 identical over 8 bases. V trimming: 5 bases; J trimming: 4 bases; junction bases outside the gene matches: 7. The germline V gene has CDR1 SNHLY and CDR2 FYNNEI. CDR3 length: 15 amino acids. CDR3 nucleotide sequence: TGTGCCAGCAGTTTTCGGGAGGGGTTTTACAATGAGCAGTTCTTC. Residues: CASSFREGFYNEQFF. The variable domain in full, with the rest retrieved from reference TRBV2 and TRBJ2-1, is EPEVTQTPSHQVTQMGQEVILRCVPISNHLYFYWYRQILGQKVEFLVSFYNNEISEKSEIFDDQFSVERPDGSNFTLKIRSTKLEDSAMYFCASSFREGFYNEQFFGPGTRLTVL.

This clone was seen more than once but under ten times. CDR3 in amino acids: CASSSRAGGTYEQYF. CDR3 DNA: TGTGCCAGCTCATCGCGAGCGGGGGGGACCTACGAGCAGTACTTC. This chain uses TRBV18 with TRBJ2-7; 10 bases match TRBD2. The V and J ends lost 5 bases and 2 bases, in that order; junction bases with no gene match: 6. The CDR3 contains 15 residues. Germline loops: CDR1 KGHSH, CDR2 LQKENI.

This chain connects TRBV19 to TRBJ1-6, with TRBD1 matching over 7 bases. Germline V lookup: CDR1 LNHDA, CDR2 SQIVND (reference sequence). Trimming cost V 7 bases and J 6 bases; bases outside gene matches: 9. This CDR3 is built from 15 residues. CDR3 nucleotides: TGTGCCAGTACCAGAACGACAGGGCTTAATTCACCCCTCCACTTT. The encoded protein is CASTRTTGLNSPLHF.

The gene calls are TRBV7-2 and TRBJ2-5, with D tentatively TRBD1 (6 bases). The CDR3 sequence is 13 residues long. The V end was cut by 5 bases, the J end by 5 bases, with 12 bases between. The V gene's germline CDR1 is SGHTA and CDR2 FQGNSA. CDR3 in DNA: TGTGCCAGCAGCGAAGGACAGTTTGAGACCCAGTACTTC. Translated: CASSEGQFETQYF.

CDR3 sequence (DNA): TGTGCCAGCAGCAAATTAGCGGGGCCCACAGATACGCAGTATTTT. Protein: CASSKLAGPTDTQYF. The rearrangement uses TRBV13 and TRBJ2-3; 8 positions agree with TRBD2. The CDR3 is made up of 15 amino acids. J was trimmed by 2 bases and V by 5 bases; bases with no gene match: 6. Germline lookup yields CDR1 PRHDT and CDR2 FYEKMQ (reference sequence). Looking up the rest from reference TRBV13 and TRBJ2-3 gives the full variable domain: AAGVIQSPRHLIKEKRETATLKCYPIPRHDTVYWYQQGPGQDPQFLISFYEKMQSDKGSIPDRFSAQQFSDYHSELNMSSLELGDSALYFCASSKLAGPTDTQYFGPGTRLTVL.

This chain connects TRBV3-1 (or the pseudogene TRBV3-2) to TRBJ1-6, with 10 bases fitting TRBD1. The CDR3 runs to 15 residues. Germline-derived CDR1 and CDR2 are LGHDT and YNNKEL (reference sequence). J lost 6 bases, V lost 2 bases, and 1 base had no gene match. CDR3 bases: TGTGCCAGCAGCCAACGGACAGGGGGTAATTCACCCCTCCACTTT. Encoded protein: CASSQRTGGNSPLHF.

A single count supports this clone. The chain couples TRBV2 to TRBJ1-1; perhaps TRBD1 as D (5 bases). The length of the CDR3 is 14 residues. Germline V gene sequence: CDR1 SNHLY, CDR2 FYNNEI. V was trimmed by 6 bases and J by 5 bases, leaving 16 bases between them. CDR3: CASRGRGRETEAFF. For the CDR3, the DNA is TGTGCCAGCAGGGGGCGGGGAAGGGAAACTGAAGCTTTCTTT. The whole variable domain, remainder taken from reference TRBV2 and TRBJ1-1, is EPEVTQTPSHQVTQMGQEVILRCVPISNHLYFYWYRQILGQKVEFLVSFYNNEISEKSEIFDDQFSVERPDGSNFTLKIRSTKLEDSAMYFCASRGRGRETEAFFGQGTRLTVV.

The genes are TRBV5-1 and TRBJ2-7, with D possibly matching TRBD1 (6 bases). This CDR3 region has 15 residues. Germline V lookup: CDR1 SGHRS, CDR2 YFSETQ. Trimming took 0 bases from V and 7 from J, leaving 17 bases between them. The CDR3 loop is CASSLEARGLTEQYF. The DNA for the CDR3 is TGCGCCAGCAGCTTGGAGGCCAGGGGCCTGACTGAGCAGTACTTC.

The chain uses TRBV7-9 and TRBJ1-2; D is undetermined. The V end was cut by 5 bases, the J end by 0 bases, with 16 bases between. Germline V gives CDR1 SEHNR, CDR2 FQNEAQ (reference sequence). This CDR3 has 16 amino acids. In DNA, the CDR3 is TGTGCCAGCAGCCGCATGGCGGCACTAGCTAACTATGGCTACACCTTC. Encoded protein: CASSRMAALANYGYTF.

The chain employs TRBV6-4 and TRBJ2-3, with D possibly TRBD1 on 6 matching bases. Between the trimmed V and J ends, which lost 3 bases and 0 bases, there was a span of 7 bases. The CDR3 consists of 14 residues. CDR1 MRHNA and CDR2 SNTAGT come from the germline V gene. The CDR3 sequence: CASSERGSTDTQYF. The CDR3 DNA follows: TGTGCCAGCAGTGAAAGGGGGAGCACAGATACGCAGTATTTT.

CDR3 protein: CASSPIWTGPSSYNSPLHF. CDR3 nucleotide sequence: TGTGCCAGCAGTCCCATTTGGACAGGCCCGAGCTCCTATAATTCACCCCTCCACTTT. The chain has TRBV6-6 and TRBJ1-6; 7 nucleotides agree with TRBD1. The germline gives CDR1 MNHNY, CDR2 SVGAGI (reference sequence). The CDR3 is 19 amino acids. The J segment lost 0 bases and the V segment lost 5 bases, leaving 13 bases of the junction unmatched.

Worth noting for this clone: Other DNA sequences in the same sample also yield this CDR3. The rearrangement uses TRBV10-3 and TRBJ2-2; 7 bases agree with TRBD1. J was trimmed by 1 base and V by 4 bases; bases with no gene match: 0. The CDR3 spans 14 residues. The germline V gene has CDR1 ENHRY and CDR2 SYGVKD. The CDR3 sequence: CAISGQGNTGELFF. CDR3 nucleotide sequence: TGTGCCATCAGTGGACAGGGGAACACCGGGGAGCTGTTTTTT.

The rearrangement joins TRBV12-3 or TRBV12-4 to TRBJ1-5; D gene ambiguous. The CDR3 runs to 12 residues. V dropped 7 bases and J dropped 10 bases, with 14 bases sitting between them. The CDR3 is CASTEGTPPQHF. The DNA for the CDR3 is TGTGCCAGCACCGAGGGTACCCCACCCCAGCATTTT.

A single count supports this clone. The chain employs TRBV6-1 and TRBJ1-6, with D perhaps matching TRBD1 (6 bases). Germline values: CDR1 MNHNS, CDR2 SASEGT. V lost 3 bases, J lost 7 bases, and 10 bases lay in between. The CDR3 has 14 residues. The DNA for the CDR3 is TGTGCCAGCAGTGAGGGGACAAGGAATTCACCCCTCCACTTT. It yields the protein CASSEGTRNSPLHF.

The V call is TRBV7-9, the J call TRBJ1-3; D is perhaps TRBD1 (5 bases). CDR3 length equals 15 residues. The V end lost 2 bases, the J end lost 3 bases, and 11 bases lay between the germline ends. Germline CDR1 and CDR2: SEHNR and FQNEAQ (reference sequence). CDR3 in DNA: TGTGCCAGCAGCTTACAGGCAGGGAATGGAAACACCATATATTTT. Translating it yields CASSLQAGNGNTIYF.

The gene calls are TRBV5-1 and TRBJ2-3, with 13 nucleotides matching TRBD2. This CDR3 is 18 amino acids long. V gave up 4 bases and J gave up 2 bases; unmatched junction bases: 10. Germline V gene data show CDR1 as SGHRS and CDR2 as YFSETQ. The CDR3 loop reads CASSEWTSGGETTDTQYF. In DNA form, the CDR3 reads TGCGCCAGCAGCGAGTGGACTAGCGGGGGAGAAACCACAGATACGCAGTATTTT. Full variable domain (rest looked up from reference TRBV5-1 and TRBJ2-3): KAGVTQTPRYLIKTRGQQVTLSCSPISGHRSVSWYQQTPGQGLQFLFEYFSETQRNKGNFPGRFSGRQFSNSRSEMNVSTLELGDSALYLCASSEWTSGGETTDTQYFGPGTRLTVL.

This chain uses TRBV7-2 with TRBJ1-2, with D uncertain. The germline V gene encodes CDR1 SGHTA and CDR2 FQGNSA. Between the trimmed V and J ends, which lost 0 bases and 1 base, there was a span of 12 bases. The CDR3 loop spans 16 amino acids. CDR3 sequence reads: CASSLAAGSVNYGYTF. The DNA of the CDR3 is TGTGCCAGCAGCTTAGCGGCGGGGTCAGTTAACTATGGCTACACCTTC.

In DNA, the CDR3 is TGTGCCAGCAGCAACCCGGGACAGCAAGAGACCCAGTACTTC. Its protein is CASSNPGQQETQYF. The chain links TRBV7-6 to TRBJ2-5, with 7 bases fitting TRBD1. This CDR3 has 14 residues. V lost 5 bases to trimming and J lost 2 bases; unmatched junction nucleotides: 5. Per germline, CDR1 SGHVS and CDR2 FNYEAQ.

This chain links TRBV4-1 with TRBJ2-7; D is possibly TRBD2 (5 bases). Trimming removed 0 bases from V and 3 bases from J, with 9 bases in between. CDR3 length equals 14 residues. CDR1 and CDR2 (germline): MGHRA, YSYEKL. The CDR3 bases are TGCGCCAGCAGCCAAGATCCGGGGTTCTACGAGCAGTACTTC. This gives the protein CASSQDPGFYEQYF.

CDR3 residues: CASSEARDRGLFAGSYNSPLHF. In DNA, the CDR3 is TGTGCCAGCAGTGAAGCTCGGGACAGGGGGCTCTTTGCTGGATCCTATAATTCACCCCTCCACTTT. The V call is TRBV6-1, the J call TRBJ1-6, with 12 bases matching TRBD1. The V gene's germline CDR1 is MNHNS and CDR2 SASEGT. With 0 bases clipped from V and 1 base from J, the junction kept 13 bases outside the gene matches. CDR3 length: 22 amino acids.

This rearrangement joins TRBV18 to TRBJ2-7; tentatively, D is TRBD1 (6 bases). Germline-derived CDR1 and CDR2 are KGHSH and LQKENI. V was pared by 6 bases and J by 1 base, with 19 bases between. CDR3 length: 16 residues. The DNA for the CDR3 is TGTGCCAGCTCCCCTCACCCATTACAGGGATCCTACGAGCAGTACTTC. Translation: CASSPHPLQGSYEQYF. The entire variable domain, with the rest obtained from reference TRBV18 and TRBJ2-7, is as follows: NAGVMQNPRHLVRRRGQEARLRCSPMKGHSHVYWYRQLPEEGLKFMVYLQKENIIDESGMPKERFSAEFPKEGPSILRIQQVVRGDSAAYFCASSPHPLQGSYEQYFGPGTRLTVT.

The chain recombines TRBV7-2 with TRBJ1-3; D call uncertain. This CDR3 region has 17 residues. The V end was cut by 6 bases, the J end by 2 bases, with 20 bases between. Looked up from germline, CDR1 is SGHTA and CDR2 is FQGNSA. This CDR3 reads CASSYRVDRDTGNTIYF. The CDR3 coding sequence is TGTGCCAGCAGTTATCGGGTCGATCGGGATACTGGAAACACCATATATTTT. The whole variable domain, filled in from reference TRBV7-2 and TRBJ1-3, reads GAGVSQSPSNKVTEKGKDVELRCDPISGHTALYWYRQSLGQGLEFLIYFQGNSAPDKSGLPSDRFSAERTGGSVSTLTIQRTQQEDSAVYLCASSYRVDRDTGNTIYFGEGSWLTVV.